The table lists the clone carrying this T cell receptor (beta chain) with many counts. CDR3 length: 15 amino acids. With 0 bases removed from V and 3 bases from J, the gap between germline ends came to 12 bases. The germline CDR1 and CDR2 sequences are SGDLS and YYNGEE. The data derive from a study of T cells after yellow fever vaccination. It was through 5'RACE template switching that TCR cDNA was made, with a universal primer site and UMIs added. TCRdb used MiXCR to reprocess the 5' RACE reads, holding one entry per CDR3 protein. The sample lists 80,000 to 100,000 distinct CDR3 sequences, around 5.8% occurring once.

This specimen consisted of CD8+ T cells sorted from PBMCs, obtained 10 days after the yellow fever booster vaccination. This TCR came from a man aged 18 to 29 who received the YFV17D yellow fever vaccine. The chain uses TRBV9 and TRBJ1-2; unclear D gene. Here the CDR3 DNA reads TGTGCCAGCAGCGTAGTACATCCGGGAGACTATGGCTACACCTTC. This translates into CASSVVHPGDYGYTF.